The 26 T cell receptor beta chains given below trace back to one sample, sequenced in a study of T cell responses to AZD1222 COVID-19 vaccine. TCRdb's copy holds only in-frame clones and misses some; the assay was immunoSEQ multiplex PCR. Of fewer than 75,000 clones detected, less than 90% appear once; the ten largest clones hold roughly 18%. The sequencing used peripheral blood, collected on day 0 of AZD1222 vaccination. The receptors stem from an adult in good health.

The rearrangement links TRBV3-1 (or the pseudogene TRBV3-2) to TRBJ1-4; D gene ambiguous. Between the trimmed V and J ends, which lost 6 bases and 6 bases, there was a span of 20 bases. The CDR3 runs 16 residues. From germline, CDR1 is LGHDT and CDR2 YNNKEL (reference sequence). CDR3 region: CASRDDTRRNDEKLFF. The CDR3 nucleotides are TGTGCCAGCAGGGATGACACAAGGCGGAACGATGAAAAACTGTTTTTT.

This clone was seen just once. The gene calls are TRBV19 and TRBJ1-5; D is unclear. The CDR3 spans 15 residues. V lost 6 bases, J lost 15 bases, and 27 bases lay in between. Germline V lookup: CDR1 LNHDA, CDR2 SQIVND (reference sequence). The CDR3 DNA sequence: TGTGCCAGTAGCTCCCCGGGGTGGAGCGATGCATTATGGCATTTT. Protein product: CASSSPGWSDALWHF. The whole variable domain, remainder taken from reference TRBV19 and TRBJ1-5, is DGGITQSPKYLFRKEGQNVTLSCEQNLNHDAMYWYRQDPGQGLRLIYYSQIVNDFQKGDIAEGYSVSREKKESFPLTVTSAQKNPTAFYLCASSSPGWSDALWHFGDGTRLSIL.

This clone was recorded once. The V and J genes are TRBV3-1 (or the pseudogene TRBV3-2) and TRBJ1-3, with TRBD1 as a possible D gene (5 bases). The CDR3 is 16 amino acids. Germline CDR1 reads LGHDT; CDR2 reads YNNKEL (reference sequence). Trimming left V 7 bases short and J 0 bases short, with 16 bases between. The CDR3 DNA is TGTGCCAGCACTCCGGGACGGAGAAACTCTGGAAACACCATATATTTT. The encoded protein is CASTPGRRNSGNTIYF.

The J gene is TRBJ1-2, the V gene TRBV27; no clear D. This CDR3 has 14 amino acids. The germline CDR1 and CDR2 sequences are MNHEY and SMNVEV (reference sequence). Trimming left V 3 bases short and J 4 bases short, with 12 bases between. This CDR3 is CASSFRDPAYGYTF. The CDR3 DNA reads TGTGCCAGCAGTTTTCGTGATCCAGCCTATGGCTACACCTTC.

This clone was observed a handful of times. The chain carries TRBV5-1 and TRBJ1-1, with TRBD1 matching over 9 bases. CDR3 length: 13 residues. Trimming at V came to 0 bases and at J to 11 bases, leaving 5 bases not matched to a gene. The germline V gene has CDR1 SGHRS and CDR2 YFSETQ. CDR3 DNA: TGCGCCAGCAGCTTGGACAGGGGGCTTACGGCTTTCTTT. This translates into CASSLDRGLTAFF.

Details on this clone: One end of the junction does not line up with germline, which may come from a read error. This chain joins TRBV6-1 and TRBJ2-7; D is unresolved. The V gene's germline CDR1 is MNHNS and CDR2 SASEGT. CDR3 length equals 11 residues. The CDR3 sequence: CASSEASLLRF. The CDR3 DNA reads TGTGCCAGCAGTGAAGCTAGTCTCCTGAGGTTC.

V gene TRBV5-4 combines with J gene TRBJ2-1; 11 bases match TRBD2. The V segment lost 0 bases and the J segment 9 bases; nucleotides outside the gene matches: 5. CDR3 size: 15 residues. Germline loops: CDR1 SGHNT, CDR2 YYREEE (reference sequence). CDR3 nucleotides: TGTGCCAGCAGCTTGGGGGCTAGCGGGGGGATTGAGCAGTTCTTC. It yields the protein CASSLGASGGIEQFF. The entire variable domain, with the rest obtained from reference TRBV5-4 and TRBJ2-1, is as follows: ETGVTQSPTHLIKTRGQQVTLRCSSQSGHNTVSWYQQALGQGPQFIFQYYREEENGRGNFPPRFSGLQFPNYSSELNVNALELDDSALYLCASSLGASGGIEQFFGPGTRLTVL.

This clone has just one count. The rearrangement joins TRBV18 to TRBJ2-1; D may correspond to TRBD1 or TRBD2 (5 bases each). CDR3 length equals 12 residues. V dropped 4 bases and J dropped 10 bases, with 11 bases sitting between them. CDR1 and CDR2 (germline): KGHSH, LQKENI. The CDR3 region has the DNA TGTGCCAGCTCACTACAGAGGGACGAGCAGTTCTTC. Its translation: CASSLQRDEQFF.

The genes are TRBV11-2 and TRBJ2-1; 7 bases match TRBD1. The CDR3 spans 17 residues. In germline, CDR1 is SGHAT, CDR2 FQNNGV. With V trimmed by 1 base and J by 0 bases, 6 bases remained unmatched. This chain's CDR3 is CASSLGTGPSSYNEQFF. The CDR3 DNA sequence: TGTGCCAGCAGCTTAGGGACAGGCCCTAGCTCCTACAATGAGCAGTTCTTC.

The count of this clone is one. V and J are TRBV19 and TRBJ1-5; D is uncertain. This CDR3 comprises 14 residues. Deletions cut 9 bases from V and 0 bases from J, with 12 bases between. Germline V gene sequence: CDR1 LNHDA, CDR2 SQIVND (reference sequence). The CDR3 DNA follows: TGTGCCAGCGTACCTCCGTATAGCAATCAGCCCCAGCATTTT. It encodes CASVPPYSNQPQHF.

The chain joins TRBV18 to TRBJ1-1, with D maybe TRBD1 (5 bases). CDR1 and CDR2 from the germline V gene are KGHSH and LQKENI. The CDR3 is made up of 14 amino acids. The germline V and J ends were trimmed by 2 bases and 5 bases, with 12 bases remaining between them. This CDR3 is CASSPTGEGTEAFF. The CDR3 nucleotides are TGTGCCAGCTCACCAACCGGGGAGGGGACTGAAGCTTTCTTT.

CDR3 in amino acids: CASSLGHSNYGYTF. The CDR3 DNA sequence: TGTGCCAGCAGTTTAGGGCATTCTAACTATGGCTACACCTTC. V and J are TRBV27 and TRBJ1-2; D not resolved. Trimming removed 2 bases at V and 0 bases at J, with 7 bases between. This CDR3 is 14 amino acids long. Germline CDR1 reads MNHEY; CDR2 reads SMNVEV (reference sequence).

CDR3 in amino acids: CASRDRDTQYF. The DNA of the CDR3 is TGTGCCAGCAGAGACAGAGATACGCAGTATTTT. This rearrangement joins TRBV12-3 or TRBV12-4 to TRBJ2-3; D is perhaps TRBD1 (5 bases). CDR3 length: 11 residues. Trimming removed 6 bases from V and 5 bases from J, with 6 bases in between.

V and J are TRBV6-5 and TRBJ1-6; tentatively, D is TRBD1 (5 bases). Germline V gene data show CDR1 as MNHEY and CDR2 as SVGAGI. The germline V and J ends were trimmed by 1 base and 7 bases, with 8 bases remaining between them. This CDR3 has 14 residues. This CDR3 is CASSYYGGNSPLHF. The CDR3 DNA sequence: TGTGCCAGCAGTTACTATGGGGGGAATTCACCCCTCCACTTT.

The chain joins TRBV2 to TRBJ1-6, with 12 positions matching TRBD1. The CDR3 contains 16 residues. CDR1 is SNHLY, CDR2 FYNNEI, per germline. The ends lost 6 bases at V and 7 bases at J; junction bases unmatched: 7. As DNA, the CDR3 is TGTGCCAGCAGGGGCCGGGACAGGGGGCAAAATTCACCCCTCCACTTT. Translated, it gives CASRGRDRGQNSPLHF.

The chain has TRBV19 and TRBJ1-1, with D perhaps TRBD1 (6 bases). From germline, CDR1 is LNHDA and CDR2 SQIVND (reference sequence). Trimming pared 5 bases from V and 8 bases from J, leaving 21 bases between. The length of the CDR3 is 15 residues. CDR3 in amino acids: CASSPGAGRVVEAFF. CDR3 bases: TGTGCCAGTAGTCCAGGGGCAGGGAGGGTTGTGGAAGCTTTCTTT.

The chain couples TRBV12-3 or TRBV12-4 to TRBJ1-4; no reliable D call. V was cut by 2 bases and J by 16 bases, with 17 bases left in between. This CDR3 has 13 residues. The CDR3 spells CASSLNAATATFF. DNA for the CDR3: TGTGCCAGCAGTTTAAACGCGGCCACCGCCACGTTTTTT.

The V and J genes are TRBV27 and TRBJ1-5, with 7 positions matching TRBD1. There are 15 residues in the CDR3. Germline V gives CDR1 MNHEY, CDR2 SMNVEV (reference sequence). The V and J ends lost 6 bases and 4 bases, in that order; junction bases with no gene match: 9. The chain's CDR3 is CASRLTTGMNQPQHF. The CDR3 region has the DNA TGTGCCAGCAGGTTAACGACAGGGATGAATCAGCCCCAGCATTTT.

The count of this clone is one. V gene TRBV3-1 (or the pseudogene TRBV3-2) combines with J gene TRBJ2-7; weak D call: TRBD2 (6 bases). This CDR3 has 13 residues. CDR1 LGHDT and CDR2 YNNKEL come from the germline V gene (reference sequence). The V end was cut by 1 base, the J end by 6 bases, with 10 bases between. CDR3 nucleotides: TGTGCCAGCAGCCAAGGGAGGGCCGCCGAGCAGTACTTC. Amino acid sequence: CASSQGRAAEQYF.

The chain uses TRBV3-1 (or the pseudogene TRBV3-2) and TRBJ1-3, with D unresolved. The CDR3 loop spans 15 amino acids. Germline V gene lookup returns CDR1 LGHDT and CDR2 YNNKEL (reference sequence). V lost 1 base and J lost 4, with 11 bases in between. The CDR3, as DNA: TGTGCCAGCAGCCAAGTTGGAGGGCTGGGAAACACCATATATTTT. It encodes CASSQVGGLGNTIYF.

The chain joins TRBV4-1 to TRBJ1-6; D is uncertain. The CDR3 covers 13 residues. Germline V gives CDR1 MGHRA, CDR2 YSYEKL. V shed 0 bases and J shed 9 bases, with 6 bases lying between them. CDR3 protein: CASSQDPSSPLHF. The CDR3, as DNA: TGCGCCAGCAGCCAAGATCCATCTTCACCCCTCCACTTT.

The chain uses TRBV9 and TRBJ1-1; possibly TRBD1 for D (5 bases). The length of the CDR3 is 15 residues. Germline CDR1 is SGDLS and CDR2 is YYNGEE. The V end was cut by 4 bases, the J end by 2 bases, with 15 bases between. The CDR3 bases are TGTGCCAGCAGCCCCAGTGAGGGGCCTAACACTGAAGCTTTCTTT. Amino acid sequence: CASSPSEGPNTEAFF. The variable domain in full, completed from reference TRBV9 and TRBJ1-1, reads DSGVTQTPKHLITATGQRVTLRCSPRSGDLSVYWYQQSLDQGLQFLIQYYNGEERAKGNILERFSAQQFPDLHSELNLSSLELGDSALYFCASSPSEGPNTEAFFGQGTRLTVV.

The CDR3 protein is CASSQESGYGYTF. In nucleotides, the CDR3 is TGCGCCAGCAGCCAAGAGTCGGGGTATGGCTACACCTTC. This sequence joins TRBV4-1 and TRBJ1-2; D unclear. Per the germline V gene, CDR1 is MGHRA and CDR2 is YSYEKL. The ends were cut back, 0 bases at V and 5 bases at J, with 7 bases in the middle. The CDR3 has 13 amino acids.

CDR3 sequence: CASSRRAGNTIYF. DNA for the CDR3: TGTGCCAGCAGCCGCCGGGCGGGTAACACCATATATTTT. This chain uses TRBV12-3 or TRBV12-4 with TRBJ1-3; unclear D gene. Trimming shortened V by 6 bases and J by 7 bases, and 13 bases separated the two germline ends. The CDR3 loop spans 13 amino acids.

Here the CDR3 DNA reads TGTGCCAGCAGCACCCTGGACGCCAGCAATCAGCCCCAGCATTTT. Translation gives CASSTLDASNQPQHF. V is TRBV9 and J is TRBJ1-5; unclear D gene. V lost 4 bases and J 1 base, leaving 12 bases between the germline ends. The germline V gene has CDR1 SGDLS and CDR2 YYNGEE. The CDR3 length is 15 residues.

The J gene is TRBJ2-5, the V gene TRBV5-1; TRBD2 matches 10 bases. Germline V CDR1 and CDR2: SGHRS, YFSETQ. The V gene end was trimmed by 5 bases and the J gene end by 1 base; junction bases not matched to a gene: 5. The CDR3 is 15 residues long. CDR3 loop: CASSRVAGGQETQYF. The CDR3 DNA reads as TGCGCCAGCAGTAGGGTAGCGGGGGGCCAAGAGACCCAGTACTTC. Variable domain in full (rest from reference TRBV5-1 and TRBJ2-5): KAGVTQTPRYLIKTRGQQVTLSCSPISGHRSVSWYQQTPGQGLQFLFEYFSETQRNKGNFPGRFSGRQFSNSRSEMNVSTLELGDSALYLCASSRVAGGQETQYFGPGTRLLVL.